Listed here are 30 T cell receptor beta chains from one sample, sequenced in a study of vaccination and CD4 T cells after COVID-19. These receptors' antigens are unknown. The Oncomine TCR Beta short-read assay was what sequenced the DNA obtained from cultured CD4+ T cells. Via MiXCR, TCRdb re-called the PCR reads, giving one row per CDR3 protein. The table includes over 15,000 distinct CDR3 sequences, roughly 56% detected once. Time point meaning: late sampling 161 to 241 days after vaccination in a few convalescent patients. Treatment meaning: approximately 9-day PBMC culture with coronavirus spike peptide pools or control peptides (ViraFEST assay). This material consisted of CD4+ T cells from blood, cultured in vitro, taken about 7 months after SARS-CoV-2 vaccination. These receptor sequences come from a human donor who had recovered from COVID-19.

This chain connects TRBV12-3 or TRBV12-4 to TRBJ1-5, with D possibly TRBD1 on 5 matching bases. This CDR3 is 13 amino acids long. Trimming took 0 bases from V and 5 from J, leaving 5 bases between them. DNA of the CDR3: TGTGCCAGCAGTTTAGCGACAGATCAGCCCCAGCATTTT. Amino acids: CASSLATDQPQHF.

The V call is TRBV20-1, the J call TRBJ2-5; D gene unclear. V was clipped by 5 bases and J by 5 bases, with 9 bases between them. Germline assignment: CDR1 DFQATT and CDR2 SNEGSKA (reference sequence). CDR3 length: 11 amino acids. CDR3 loop: CSAGKIETQYF. The CDR3 DNA follows: TGCAGTGCTGGGAAAATCGAGACCCAGTACTTC.

This clonotype is deemed medium-sized. This chain joins TRBV10-1 and TRBJ2-5; 15 nucleotides line up with TRBD2. There are 15 residues in the CDR3. J was trimmed by 5 bases and V by 5 bases; bases with no gene match: 3. Germline V gene lookup returns CDR1 WNHNN and CDR2 SYGVQD (reference sequence). The CDR3 nucleotides read TGCGCCAGCAGTCGGACTAGCGGGAGGGCCGAGACCCAGTACTTC. Its translation: CASSRTSGRAETQYF.

V gene TRBV6-1 combines with J gene TRBJ1-3, with D perhaps matching TRBD1 (5 bases). Trimming shortened V by 8 bases and J by 1 base, and 12 bases separated the two germline ends. Germline assignment: CDR1 MNHNS and CDR2 SASEGT. The CDR3 covers 14 residues. This CDR3 is CASGGGISGNTIYF. The CDR3 coding sequence is TGTGCCAGCGGGGGGGGAATATCTGGAAACACCATATATTTT.

This clonotype is categorized as medium-sized. The chain combines TRBV19 with TRBJ2-5, with TRBD2 identical over 8 bases. Trimming cost V 5 bases and J 2 bases; bases outside gene matches: 7. The CDR3 runs to 15 residues. The germline V gene encodes CDR1 LNHDA and CDR2 SQIVND (reference sequence). CDR3 sequence: CASSPREGRQETQYF. The CDR3 DNA reads as TGTGCCAGTAGTCCCCGGGAGGGAAGGCAAGAGACCCAGTACTTC. Full variable domain (rest looked up from reference TRBV19 and TRBJ2-5): DGGITQSPKYLFRKEGQNVTLSCEQNLNHDAMYWYRQDPGQGLRLIYYSQIVNDFQKGDIAEGYSVSREKKESFPLTVTSAQKNPTAFYLCASSPREGRQETQYFGPGTRLLVL.

The count of this clonotype is one. The V and J genes are TRBV6-1 and TRBJ2-7, with a possible D match to TRBD1 (7 bases). Per the germline V gene, CDR1 is MNHNS and CDR2 is SASEGT. V lost 3 bases, J lost 2 bases, and 23 bases lay in between. This CDR3 is built from 18 residues. The CDR3 sequence: CASSDAWPGGPSTYEQYF. The CDR3 nucleotides read TGTGCCAGCAGTGACGCTTGGCCAGGGGGGCCCTCCACCTACGAGCAGTACTTC.

This chain links TRBV7-8 with TRBJ2-3, with 9 nucleotides matching TRBD1. This CDR3 is built from 16 residues. Germline lookup yields CDR1 SGHVS and CDR2 FQNEAQ. Unmatched junction bases numbered 9, after V lost 5 bases and J lost 3 bases. The CDR3 spells CASSKRKDRGTDTQYF. In DNA, the CDR3 is TGTGCCAGCAGCAAGCGCAAAGACAGGGGGACAGATACGCAGTATTTT. The whole variable domain, filled in from reference TRBV7-8 and TRBJ2-3, reads GAGVSQSPRYKVAKRGQDVALRCDPISGHVSLFWYQQALGQGPEFLTYFQNEAQLDKSGLPSDRFFAERPEGSVSTLKIQRTQQEDSAVYLCASSKRKDRGTDTQYFGPGTRLTVL.

This sequence joins TRBV7-3 and TRBJ2-7, with TRBD2 identical over 7 bases. V shed 2 bases and J 2 bases; nucleotides not matched to a gene: 3. In germline, CDR1 is SGHTA, CDR2 FQGTGA. CDR3 length: 14 amino acids. The CDR3 DNA follows: TGTGCCAGCAGCTTAGGCGGGAGCCCCTACGAGCAGTACTTC. This gives the protein CASSLGGSPYEQYF.

The J gene is TRBJ1-3, the V gene TRBV29-1, with 10 bases matching TRBD1. Per germline, CDR1 SQVTM and CDR2 ANQGSEA. Trimming removed 7 bases from V and 10 bases from J; junction bases left unmatched: 10. The CDR3 length is 13 residues. Here the CDR3 DNA reads TGCAGCGCCCTCGACAGGGGGCAAAGGACCATATATTTT. This translates into CSALDRGQRTIYF.

The chain has TRBV7-8 and TRBJ1-6; D gene uncertain. Trimming cost V 1 base and J 4 bases, with 11 bases left between them. Per the germline V gene, CDR1 is SGHVS and CDR2 is FQNEAQ. The CDR3 is 16 amino acids. The DNA for the CDR3 is TGTGCCAGCAGCTTAGAGCGAGTCCCTTATAATTCACCCCTCCACTTT. Its translation: CASSLERVPYNSPLHF.

This clonotype has only a few counts. The chain is built from TRBV20-1 and TRBJ2-5; 10 bases are a match to TRBD2. Per the germline V gene, CDR1 is DFQATT and CDR2 is SNEGSKA (reference sequence). V was clipped by 0 bases and J by 7 bases; unmatched bases: 26. The CDR3 has 21 amino acids. CDR3 loop: CSARESIRGLAYSLPRGTQYF. The CDR3 DNA is TGCAGTGCTAGAGAGTCTATTAGGGGACTAGCGTACTCACTACCCCGGGGGACCCAGTACTTC.

The chain carries TRBV20-1 and TRBJ2-2; D is unclear. The CDR3 runs 13 residues. The germline V and J ends were trimmed by 6 bases and 3 bases, with 11 bases remaining between them. Germline lookup yields CDR1 DFQATT and CDR2 SNEGSKA (reference sequence). The CDR3 DNA reads TGCAGTGCCACGGGCAGGTACACCGGGGAGCTGTTTTTT. Residues: CSATGRYTGELFF.

The rearrangement uses TRBV20-1 and TRBJ1-4; perhaps TRBD1 as D (5 bases). CDR1 and CDR2 from the germline V gene are DFQATT and SNEGSKA (reference sequence). The CDR3 is 13 residues long. V was pared by 2 bases and J by 7 bases, with 11 bases between. In nucleotides, the CDR3 is TGCAGTGCTAGACAGGGAATGGGTGAAAAACTGTTTTTT. Protein product: CSARQGMGEKLFF.

The J gene is TRBJ2-7, the V gene TRBV12-3 or TRBV12-4; no definite D call. V gave up 1 base and J gave up 2 bases, with 9 bases separating them. This CDR3 comprises 14 residues. CDR3 bases: TGTGCCAGCAGTTTAGGTGACAAGACCTACGAGCAGTACTTC. Its protein product is CASSLGDKTYEQYF.

The CDR3 nucleotides are TGCGCCAGCAGCTTGATGGCTAGCGGGGGGGAAGAGACCCAGTACTTC. The encoded protein is CASSLMASGGEETQYF. The gene calls are TRBV5-1 and TRBJ2-5; 12 bases fit TRBD2. Trimming took 1 base from V and 3 from J; bases not matched to a gene: 4. CDR1 and CDR2 (germline): SGHRS, YFSETQ. The CDR3 has 16 residues.

V and J are TRBV20-1 and TRBJ2-1, with 7 bases aligning to TRBD2. The CDR3 totals 14 residues. V trimming: 2 bases; J trimming: 0 bases; junction bases outside the gene matches: 1. Germline V gene sequence: CDR1 DFQATT, CDR2 SNEGSKA (reference sequence). In DNA form, the CDR3 reads TGCAGTGCTAGACTAGCGGTCTCCTACAATGAGCAGTTCTTC. Translating gives CSARLAVSYNEQFF.

The J gene is TRBJ1-5, the V gene TRBV20-1; D not certain. This CDR3 contains 12 residues. The V end lost 2 bases, the J end lost 6 bases, and 8 bases lay between the germline ends. The V gene's germline CDR1 is DFQATT and CDR2 SNEGSKA (reference sequence). CDR3 nucleotides: TGCAGTGCTAGATGGGAAGGTCAGCCCCAGCATTTT. Amino acids: CSARWEGQPQHF.

The chain has TRBV19 and TRBJ1-2, with TRBD1 as a possible D gene (5 bases). Trimming cost V 5 bases and J 4 bases, with 17 bases left between them. From germline, CDR1 is LNHDA and CDR2 SQIVND (reference sequence). The CDR3 is 15 residues long. The CDR3 loop reads CASSLSPGTLYGYTF. CDR3 coding DNA: TGTGCCAGTAGTTTGTCCCCCGGGACCCTCTATGGCTACACCTTC.

This sequence joins TRBV28 and TRBJ1-5; the match to TRBD1 covers 7 bases. The CDR3 runs to 16 residues. V gave up 2 bases and J gave up 8 bases; unmatched junction bases: 12. Germline V gene data show CDR1 as MDHEN and CDR2 as SYDVKM. CDR3 sequence reads: CASSLRFVAGGEPQHF. In DNA, the CDR3 is TGTGCCAGCAGTTTACGGTTTGTGGCAGGGGGGGAGCCCCAGCATTTT.

Only a few counts were recorded for this clonotype. The gene calls are TRBV7-9 and TRBJ1-1; a weak D match, TRBD1 (5 bases). Germline lookup yields CDR1 SEHNR and CDR2 FQNEAQ (reference sequence). This CDR3 contains 15 residues. V was shortened by 3 bases and J by 3 bases, with 14 bases between the two germline ends. This CDR3 reads CASSFVSGGDTEAFF. CDR3 coding DNA: TGTGCCAGCAGCTTCGTTTCGGGAGGGGACACTGAAGCTTTCTTT.

This clonotype was found a few times. The chain carries TRBV7-3 and TRBJ1-6; 7 nucleotides agree with TRBD1. The CDR3 has 13 amino acids. The V segment lost 4 bases and the J segment 9 bases; nucleotides outside the gene matches: 3. Germline V CDR1 and CDR2: SGHTA, FQGTGA. The CDR3 spells CASSSGQASPLHF. CDR3 DNA: TGTGCCAGCAGCTCAGGACAGGCTTCACCCCTCCACTTT.

The chain has TRBV7-2 and TRBJ1-6; no definite D call. Germline V gives CDR1 SGHTA, CDR2 FQGNSA. V lost 1 base, J lost 2 bases, and 6 bases lay in between. This CDR3 contains 15 residues. The CDR3 nucleotides read TGTGCCAGCAGCTTAGTGGCAGCCTATAATTCACCCCTCCACTTT. Translation gives CASSLVAAYNSPLHF.

The chain joins TRBV19 to TRBJ1-2; D gene ambiguous. Per the germline V gene, CDR1 is LNHDA and CDR2 is SQIVND (reference sequence). This CDR3 comprises 14 residues. V lost 3 bases and J 3 bases, leaving 11 bases between the germline ends. CDR3 sequence (DNA): TGTGCCAGTAGTATCCTGGCAACGTACTATGGCTACACCTTC. Translating it yields CASSILATYYGYTF.

This clonotype occurred a few times. V and J are TRBV20-1 and TRBJ2-3; D may correspond to TRBD1 or TRBD2 (8 bases each). V gave up 4 bases and J gave up 3 bases, with 29 bases separating them. The V gene's germline CDR1 is DFQATT and CDR2 SNEGSKA (reference sequence). The CDR3 is 19 amino acids. CDR3 nucleotide sequence: TGCAGTGCTAAGCCCGTAGCGGGACAGGAGTCGGGGGCTACAGATACGCAGTATTTT. This translates into CSAKPVAGQESGATDTQYF.

On this clonotype: An end of the junction differs from the germline gene, which may be a read error. The gene calls are TRBV6-1 and TRBJ2-7; TRBD1 matches 7 bases. Germline loops: CDR1 MNHNS, CDR2 SASEGT. This CDR3 spans 15 amino acids. The CDR3 sequence is CASSQAGTVDYEQYF. CDR3 bases: TGTGCCAGCAGTCAAGCCGGGACAGTAGACTACGAGCAGTACTTC.

This clonotype occurred a few times. J is TRBJ2-1 and V is TRBV6-1; D not certain. Germline-derived CDR1 and CDR2 are MNHNS and SASEGT. The CDR3 contains 13 residues. Trimming stripped 8 bases from V and 2 bases from J, with 10 bases between. CDR3 nucleotide sequence: TGTGCCAGCTTGAAGGGAACCTACAATGAGCAGTTCTTC. Protein product: CASLKGTYNEQFF.

J is TRBJ2-4 and V is TRBV11-3, with TRBD2 as a possible D gene (5 bases). This CDR3 spans 13 amino acids. Trimming pared 3 bases from V and 7 bases from J, leaving 10 bases between. Germline CDR1 is SGHNT and CDR2 is YENEEA. CDR3 DNA sequence: TGTGCCAGCAGCTTTAATTCGGGGAACATTCAGTACTTC. Residues: CASSFNSGNIQYF.

This sequence joins TRBV4-2 and TRBJ2-7, with D possibly matching TRBD1 (5 bases). The V end was cut by 4 bases, the J end by 3 bases, with 16 bases between. The CDR3 has 15 residues. Germline V lookup: CDR1 LGHNA, CDR2 YNFKEQ. CDR3: CASSLTRDSDYEQYF. The CDR3 DNA reads as TGTGCCAGCAGCCTCACCCGCGACAGTGACTACGAGCAGTACTTC.

The chain employs TRBV4-1 and TRBJ2-5; TRBD2 matches at 7 bases. Trimming took 1 base from V and 0 from J; bases not matched to a gene: 8. There are 17 residues in the CDR3. The germline CDR1 and CDR2 sequences are MGHRA and YSYEKL. In DNA form, the CDR3 reads TGCGCCAGCAGCCAAGGTATCGGGGGGTCGTACCAAGAGACCCAGTACTTC. Its protein is CASSQGIGGSYQETQYF.

V usage is TRBV20-1 and J usage is TRBJ2-7, with a weak D call TRBD2 (6 bases). The CDR3 loop spans 14 amino acids. Looked up from germline, CDR1 is DFQATT and CDR2 is SNEGSKA (reference sequence). Deletions cut 1 base from V and 3 bases from J, with 13 bases between. Written as DNA, the CDR3 is TGCAGTGCTAGAGGGCGGGGCGGTGTCTACGAGCAGTACTTC. It specifies CSARGRGGVYEQYF.